The text below deals with one T cell receptor beta chain. CDR1 is MDHEN and CDR2 is SYDVKM in the germline V gene. The CDR3 has 15 residues. J gave up 0 bases and V 5 bases, and 4 bases lay outside the gene matches. Single viable CD3+CD4+CD8-CD45RO+ cells were sorted as the memory CD4+ T cells. CD4+ T cells were isolated by positive magnetic selection. Profiled with immunoSEQ multiplex PCR; TCRdb holds only in-frame clones, not every one. The sample includes 20,000 to 30,000 clones, approximately 71% seen only once; the top ten take approximately 1%. These data are taken from a study of memory CD4+ T cells and cytomegalovirus serostatus.

The source material was memory CD4+ T cells from blood. This sequence originates from an adult in good health and CMV-seronegative. This sequence joins TRBV28 and TRBJ1-5; TRBD1 agrees at 7 bases. CDR3 coding DNA: TGTGCCAGCAGTACAGGGGCATATAGCAATCAGCCCCAGCATTTT. This sequence encodes CASSTGAYSNQPQHF.